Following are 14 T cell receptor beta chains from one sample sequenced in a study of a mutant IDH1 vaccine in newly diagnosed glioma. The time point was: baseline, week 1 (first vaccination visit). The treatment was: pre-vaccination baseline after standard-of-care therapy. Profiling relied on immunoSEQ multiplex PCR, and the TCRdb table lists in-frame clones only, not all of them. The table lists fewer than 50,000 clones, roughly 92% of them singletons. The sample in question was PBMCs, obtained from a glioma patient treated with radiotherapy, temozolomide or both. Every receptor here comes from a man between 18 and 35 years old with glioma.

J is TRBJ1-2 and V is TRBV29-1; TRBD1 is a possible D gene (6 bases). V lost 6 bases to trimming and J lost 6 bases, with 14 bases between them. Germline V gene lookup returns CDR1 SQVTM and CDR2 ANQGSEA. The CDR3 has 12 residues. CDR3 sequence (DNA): TGCAGCGTCTTACAGGGCGACAATGGCTACACCTTC. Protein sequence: CSVLQGDNGYTF.

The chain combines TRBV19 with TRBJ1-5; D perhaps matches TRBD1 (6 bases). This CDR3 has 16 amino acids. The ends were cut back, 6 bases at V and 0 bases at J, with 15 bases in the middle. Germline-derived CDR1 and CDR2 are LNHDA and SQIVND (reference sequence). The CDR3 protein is CASSLTGSYSNQPQHF. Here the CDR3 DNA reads TGTGCCAGTAGCCTGACAGGCTCCTATAGCAATCAGCCCCAGCATTTT.

CDR3: CASSQDLGGFYGYTF. As DNA, the CDR3 is TGCGCCAGCAGCCAAGATTTGGGAGGGTTCTATGGCTACACCTTC. This chain connects TRBV4-3 to TRBJ1-2; unclear D gene. The CDR3 sequence is 15 residues long. Germline lookup yields CDR1 LGHNA and CDR2 YSLEER. Trimming took off 0 bases at V and 4 bases at J, with 12 bases between the two ends.

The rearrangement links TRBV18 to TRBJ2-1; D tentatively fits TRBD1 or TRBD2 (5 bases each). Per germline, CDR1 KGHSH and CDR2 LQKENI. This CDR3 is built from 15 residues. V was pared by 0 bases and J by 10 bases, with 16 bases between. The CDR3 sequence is CASSPPGIAREEQFF. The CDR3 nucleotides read TGTGCCAGCTCACCACCCGGCATAGCCAGGGAGGAGCAGTTCTTC.

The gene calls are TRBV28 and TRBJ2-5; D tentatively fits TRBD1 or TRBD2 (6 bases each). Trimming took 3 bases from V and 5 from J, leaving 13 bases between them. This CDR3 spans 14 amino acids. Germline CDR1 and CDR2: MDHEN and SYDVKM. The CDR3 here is CASSFGGRYETQYF. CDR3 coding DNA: TGTGCCAGCAGTTTTGGGGGGCGGTATGAGACCCAGTACTTC. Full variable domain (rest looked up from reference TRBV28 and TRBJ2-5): DVKVTQSSRYLVKRTGEKVFLECVQDMDHENMFWYRQDPGLGLRLIYFSYDVKMKEKGDIPEGYSVSREKKERFSLILESASTNQTSMYLCASSFGGRYETQYFGPGTRLLVL.

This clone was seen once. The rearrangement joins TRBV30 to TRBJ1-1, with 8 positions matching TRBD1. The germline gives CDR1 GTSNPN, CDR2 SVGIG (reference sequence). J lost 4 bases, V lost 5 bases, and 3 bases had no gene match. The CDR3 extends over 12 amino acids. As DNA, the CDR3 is TGTGCCTGGTTCACAGGGGGCACTGAAGCTTTCTTT. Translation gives CAWFTGGTEAFF.

The CDR3 protein is CASSLGGLAGEGETQYF. CDR3 DNA: TGTGCCAGCAGCTTGGGCGGACTAGCGGGAGAAGGAGAGACCCAGTACTTC. The chain has TRBV7-7 and TRBJ2-5; 13 nucleotides agree with TRBD2. This CDR3 spans 17 amino acids. Trimming cost V 3 bases and J 4 bases; bases outside gene matches: 8. CDR1 and CDR2 (germline): SSHAT, FNYEAQ (reference sequence).

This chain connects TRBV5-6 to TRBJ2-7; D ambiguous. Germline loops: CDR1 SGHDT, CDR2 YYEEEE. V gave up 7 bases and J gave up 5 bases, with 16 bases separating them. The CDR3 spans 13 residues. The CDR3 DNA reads TGTGCCAGCGAGACCCTGAAGTCCCACGAGCAGTACTTC. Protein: CASETLKSHEQYF.

The CDR3 region is CASSLGQGYNTGELFF. The CDR3 nucleotides read TGTGCCAGCAGCCTTGGACAGGGGTATAACACCGGGGAGCTGTTTTTT. The chain recombines TRBV7-9 with TRBJ2-2, with 9 bases lining up with TRBD1. The CDR3 length is 16 residues. V lost 5 bases, J lost 2 bases, and 6 bases stayed unmatched. Germline V lookup: CDR1 SEHNR, CDR2 FQNEAQ (reference sequence).

The CDR3 is CASSLTRSNTEAFF. CDR3 bases: TGTGCCAGCAGCTTAACTCGGTCGAACACTGAAGCTTTCTTT. J is TRBJ1-1 and V is TRBV7-2; D gene uncertain. The CDR3 spans 14 residues. Trimming took 2 bases from V and 1 from J, leaving 8 bases between them. CDR1 and CDR2 (germline): SGHTA, FQGNSA.

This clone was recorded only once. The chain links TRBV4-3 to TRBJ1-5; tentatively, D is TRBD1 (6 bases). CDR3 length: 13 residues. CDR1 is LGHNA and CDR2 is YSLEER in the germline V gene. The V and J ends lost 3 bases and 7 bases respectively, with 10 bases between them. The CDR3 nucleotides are TGCGCCAGCAGCCAGGACAGCGGGCAGCCCCAGCATTTT. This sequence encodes CASSQDSGQPQHF.

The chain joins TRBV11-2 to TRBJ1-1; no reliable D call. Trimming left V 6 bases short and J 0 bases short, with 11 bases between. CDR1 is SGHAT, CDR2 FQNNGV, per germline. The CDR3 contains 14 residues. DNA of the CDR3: TGTGCCAGCAGACCTCAGGCGGTGAACACTGAAGCTTTCTTT. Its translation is CASRPQAVNTEAFF.

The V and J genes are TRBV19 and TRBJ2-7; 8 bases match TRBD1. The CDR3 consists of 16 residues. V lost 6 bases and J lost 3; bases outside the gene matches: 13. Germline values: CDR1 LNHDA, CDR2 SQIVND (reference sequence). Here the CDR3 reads CASSTIDRGLSYEQYF. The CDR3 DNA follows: TGTGCCAGTAGCACCATCGACAGGGGTTTAAGCTACGAGCAGTACTTC.

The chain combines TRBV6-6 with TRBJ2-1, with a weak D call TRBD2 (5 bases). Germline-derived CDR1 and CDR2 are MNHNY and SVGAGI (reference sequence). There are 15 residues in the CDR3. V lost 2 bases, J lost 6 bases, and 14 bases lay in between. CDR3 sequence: CASSYGVPRGNEQFF. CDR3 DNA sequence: TGTGCCAGCAGTTACGGCGTACCTCGGGGCAATGAGCAGTTCTTC.